This entry lists 30 T cell receptor beta chains sequenced from one sample in a study of blood T cell repertoires in COVID-19. Sequencing used immunoSEQ multiplex PCR; TCRdb keeps in-frame clones, though not all of them. The sample lists fewer than 120,000 clones; around three quarters were seen once. Source material: peripheral blood. Receptors were obtained from a woman aged 55-70 years with acute or convalescent COVID-19.

This clone showed up many times. J is TRBJ1-4 and V is TRBV3-1 (or the pseudogene TRBV3-2); D remains unclear. This CDR3 has 13 amino acids. CDR1 LGHDT and CDR2 YNNKEL come from the germline V gene (reference sequence). The V gene lost 5 bases and the J gene lost 3 bases, with 7 bases spanning the gap. This chain's CDR3 is CASSVRANEKLFF. The CDR3 DNA reads as TGTGCCAGCAGCGTCCGGGCTAATGAAAAACTGTTTTTT.

Only one count was recorded for this clone. The chain combines TRBV10-2 with TRBJ1-5; tentatively, D is TRBD1 (5 bases). V was clipped by 0 bases and J by 6 bases, with 15 bases between them. Germline CDR1 WSHSY, CDR2 SAAADI. This CDR3 spans 16 amino acids. The CDR3 DNA reads as TGCGCCAGCAGTGAGTCGCGAGAAAAGGGGTTTCAGCCCCAGCATTTT. This encodes CASSESREKGFQPQHF.

The gene calls are TRBV3-1 (or the pseudogene TRBV3-2) and TRBJ1-4, with 7 bases fitting TRBD1. The CDR3 is made up of 16 amino acids. J lost 4 bases, V lost 1 base, and 6 bases had no gene match. Germline V gene sequence: CDR1 LGHDT, CDR2 YNNKEL (reference sequence). In DNA, the CDR3 is TGTGCCAGCAGCCAAGTTGGGACAGCCTATAATGAAAAACTGTTTTTT. It yields the protein CASSQVGTAYNEKLFF.

This sequence joins TRBV9 and TRBJ1-2; D unclear. The V end was cut by 2 bases, the J end by 7 bases, with 12 bases between. Germline CDR1 and CDR2: SGDLS and YYNGEE. The CDR3 extends over 13 amino acids. CDR3 DNA sequence: TGTGCCAGCAGCGTTAACCCGGACTCTGGCTACACCTTC. Its protein product is CASSVNPDSGYTF.

This clone has more than one count but fewer than ten. V and J are TRBV19 and TRBJ1-6, with unresolved D. The germline gives CDR1 LNHDA, CDR2 SQIVND (reference sequence). The CDR3 spans 17 residues. V was pared by 6 bases and J by 9 bases, with 24 bases between. The CDR3 sequence is CASRGGNTHSMISPLHF. The CDR3, as DNA: TGTGCCAGTAGGGGAGGGAACACACACTCCATGATTTCACCCCTCCACTTT.

Only a few counts were recorded for this clone. J is TRBJ1-1 and V is TRBV2; perhaps TRBD1 as D (6 bases). This CDR3 has 14 residues. V was clipped by 5 bases and J by 4 bases, with 14 bases between them. CDR1 SNHLY and CDR2 FYNNEI come from the germline V gene. The CDR3 coding sequence is TGTGCCAGCAGTCAGGACAGCAAGATCACTGAAGCTTTCTTT. Amino acid sequence: CASSQDSKITEAFF.

This clone was seen just once. The CDR3 is CASSENGNTEAFF. CDR3 DNA: TGTGCCAGCAGTGAAAACGGGAACACTGAAGCTTTCTTT. The chain is built from TRBV6-1 and TRBJ1-1, with D unclear. From germline, CDR1 is MNHNS and CDR2 SASEGT. V lost 2 bases, J lost 1 base, and 5 bases lay in between. This CDR3 has 13 residues.

The rearrangement joins TRBV6-5 to TRBJ2-7; 8 bases match TRBD2. After removal of 4 bases from V and 3 bases from J, the junction contained 2 bases not matched to a gene. From germline, CDR1 is MNHEY and CDR2 SVGAGI. The CDR3 is 13 amino acids. The CDR3 spells CASSSGLDYEQYF. CDR3 bases: TGTGCCAGCAGTTCGGGACTAGACTACGAGCAGTACTTC.

The chain carries TRBV5-1 and TRBJ2-3; no firm D call. The ends were cut back, 0 bases at V and 3 bases at J, with 5 bases in the middle. Germline V gene data show CDR1 as SGHRS and CDR2 as YFSETQ. CDR3 length: 13 residues. Here the CDR3 reads CASSLDGTDTQYF. CDR3 sequence (DNA): TGCGCCAGCAGCTTGGACGGGACAGATACGCAGTATTTT.

The table lists this clone with a few counts. The chain joins TRBV2 to TRBJ1-6; D gene uncertain. Trimming took 3 bases from V and 7 from J, leaving 7 bases between them. The CDR3 spans 13 residues. Germline-derived CDR1 and CDR2 are SNHLY and FYNNEI. CDR3 nucleotide sequence: TGTGCCAGCAGTGAGTCCAGGAATTCACCCCTCCACTTT. Translated: CASSESRNSPLHF. Full variable domain (rest looked up from reference TRBV2 and TRBJ1-6): EPEVTQTPSHQVTQMGQEVILRCVPISNHLYFYWYRQILGQKVEFLVSFYNNEISEKSEIFDDQFSVERPDGSNFTLKIRSTKLEDSAMYFCASSESRNSPLHFGNGTRLTVT.

This chain links TRBV5-1 with TRBJ1-4; TRBD1 aligns across 8 bases. Per the germline V gene, CDR1 is SGHRS and CDR2 is YFSETQ. J gave up 2 bases and V 3 bases, and 3 bases lay outside the gene matches. The CDR3 extends over 15 amino acids. The CDR3: CASSSGGSTNEKLFF. The CDR3, as DNA: TGCGCCAGCAGCTCAGGGGGCTCGACTAATGAAAAACTGTTTTTT.

The genes are TRBV12-3 or TRBV12-4 and TRBJ1-5; D is unresolved. This CDR3 region has 12 residues. Trimming removed 7 bases at V and 6 bases at J, with 10 bases between. CDR3 sequence reads: CASTLKSQPQHF. CDR3 bases: TGTGCCAGCACCCTAAAATCTCAGCCCCAGCATTTT.

This rearrangement joins TRBV7-4 to TRBJ2-7; TRBD1 matches at 7 bases. The CDR3 is made up of 15 amino acids. Germline V gene sequence: CDR1 SGHVT, CDR2 SQSDAQ. V dropped 1 base and J dropped 7; count of bases not matched to a gene: 10. The CDR3 DNA sequence: TGTGCCAGCAGCTTAGACAGGGGTGGCCTGGGAGAGCAGTACTTC. Protein sequence: CASSLDRGGLGEQYF. The whole variable domain, filled in from reference TRBV7-4 and TRBJ2-7, reads GAGVSQSPRYKVAKRGRDVALRCDSISGHVTLYWYRQTLGQGSEVLTYSQSDAQRDKSGRPSGRFSAERPERSVSTLKIQRTEQGDSAVYLCASSLDRGGLGEQYFGPGTRLTVT.

The chain combines TRBV28 with TRBJ1-2; no clear D. CDR3 length: 14 residues. V was pared by 6 bases and J by 6 bases, with 17 bases between. Germline CDR1 reads MDHEN; CDR2 reads SYDVKM. This chain's CDR3 is CASSPSNYVHGYTF. CDR3 nucleotides: TGTGCCAGCAGCCCTTCGAACTATGTCCATGGCTACACCTTC.

As DNA, the CDR3 is TGTGCCAGCAGTCTCCGACAGCAACAGCCCCAGCATTTT. This codes for CASSLRQQQPQHF. The chain recombines TRBV2 with TRBJ1-5; D possibly corresponds to TRBD1 (5 bases). Trimming removed 5 bases from V and 7 bases from J, with 12 bases in between. Germline V CDR1 and CDR2: SNHLY, FYNNEI. This CDR3 is built from 13 residues.

The chain joins TRBV9 to TRBJ1-2, with TRBD1 matching 8 bases. Germline assignment: CDR1 SGDLS and CDR2 YYNGEE. The CDR3 has 13 amino acids. J lost 7 bases, V lost 6 bases, and 8 bases had no gene match. The CDR3 here is CASTSGTGFGYTF. CDR3 nucleotides: TGTGCCAGCACCTCCGGGACAGGTTTTGGCTACACCTTC.

The chain combines TRBV19 with TRBJ2-2, with TRBD1 identical over 10 bases. CDR1 is LNHDA and CDR2 is SQIVND in the germline V gene (reference sequence). The CDR3 runs 15 residues. V lost 7 bases, J lost 5 bases, and 7 bases stayed unmatched. CDR3 sequence: CASTQGQGMTGELFF. The CDR3 DNA reads TGTGCCAGTACTCAGGGACAGGGGATGACCGGGGAGCTGTTTTTT.

V gene TRBV7-2 combines with J gene TRBJ1-5; D unclear. The V and J ends lost 3 bases and 3 bases respectively, with 3 bases between them. CDR1 is SGHTA, CDR2 FQGNSA, per germline. The CDR3 contains 12 residues. CDR3 in amino acids: CASSFSNQPQHF. The CDR3 DNA is TGTGCCAGCAGCTTCTCCAATCAGCCCCAGCATTTT.

This chain connects TRBV7-9 to TRBJ2-7; 8 nucleotides agree with TRBD1. This CDR3 has 12 amino acids. In germline, CDR1 is SEHNR, CDR2 FQNEAQ (reference sequence). The ends lost 2 bases at V and 6 bases at J; junction bases unmatched: 0. The chain's CDR3 is CASSLTGGEQYF. CDR3 sequence (DNA): TGTGCCAGCAGCTTAACAGGGGGCGAGCAGTACTTC.

J is TRBJ1-4 and V is TRBV2; possible D gene TRBD1, 5 bases. This CDR3 is built from 14 residues. V lost 4 bases to trimming and J lost 7 bases, with 13 bases between them. CDR1 and CDR2 (germline): SNHLY, FYNNEI. DNA of the CDR3: TGTGCCAGCAGTGGTCCCCAAAGGGGTGAAAAACTGTTTTTT. It specifies CASSGPQRGEKLFF.

This clone was detected only a few times. The CDR3 DNA follows: TGCGCCAGCAGCTTGAATATCCTCGTAAACACAGATACGCAGTATTTT. Amino acids: CASSLNILVNTDTQYF. This sequence joins TRBV5-1 and TRBJ2-3, with D hard to call. Germline V lookup: CDR1 SGHRS, CDR2 YFSETQ. This CDR3 comprises 16 residues. V lost 1 base to trimming and J lost 2 bases, with 14 bases between them.

V is TRBV7-9 and J is TRBJ1-5; D unclear. The V gene's germline CDR1 is SEHNR and CDR2 FQNEAQ (reference sequence). Between the trimmed V and J ends, which lost 0 bases and 12 bases, there was a span of 9 bases. The CDR3 consists of 12 residues. CDR3 sequence: CASSLAERDQHF. CDR3 coding DNA: TGTGCCAGCAGCTTAGCCGAACGGGACCAGCATTTT.

This clone was picked up a small number of times. The chain is built from TRBV2 and TRBJ2-1; TRBD2 might be the D (5 bases). The CDR3 has 13 amino acids. The ends were cut back, 7 bases at V and 6 bases at J, with 13 bases in the middle. Germline V gene sequence: CDR1 SNHLY, CDR2 FYNNEI. CDR3 loop: CASTGRTGNEQFF. The CDR3 DNA sequence: TGTGCCAGCACTGGGAGAACTGGCAATGAGCAGTTCTTC.

This clone was seen only a few times. This rearrangement joins TRBV28 to TRBJ2-7; 7 nucleotides agree with TRBD1. V lost 5 bases to trimming and J lost 7 bases; unmatched junction nucleotides: 11. Per germline, CDR1 MDHEN and CDR2 SYDVKM. The CDR3 contains 14 residues. CDR3 protein: CASSTPTGVREQYF. The CDR3, as DNA: TGTGCCAGCAGTACGCCCACAGGGGTAAGAGAGCAGTACTTC.

This chain uses TRBV6-5 with TRBJ1-5, with D possibly being TRBD1 (5 bases). The CDR3 spans 13 residues. The ends were cut back, 6 bases at V and 4 bases at J, with 10 bases in the middle. CDR1 and CDR2 from the germline V gene are MNHEY and SVGAGI. CDR3 nucleotides: TGTGCCAGCAGATTGACAGCGAATCAGCCCCAGCATTTT. This gives the protein CASRLTANQPQHF.

The J gene is TRBJ1-5, the V gene TRBV5-1; TRBD1 might be the D (5 bases). CDR3 size: 15 residues. Between the trimmed V and J ends, which lost 0 bases and 3 bases, there was a span of 10 bases. Looked up from germline, CDR1 is SGHRS and CDR2 is YFSETQ. Written as DNA, the CDR3 is TGCGCCAGCAGCTTGGCCGGAGGGGACAATCAGCCCCAGCATTTT. Protein: CASSLAGGDNQPQHF.

This clone was observed once. The rearrangement links TRBV3-1 (or the pseudogene TRBV3-2) to TRBJ1-1; 8 bases match TRBD1. Unmatched junction bases numbered 7, after V lost 5 bases and J lost 5 bases. This CDR3 contains 14 residues. Looked up from germline, CDR1 is LGHDT and CDR2 is YNNKEL (reference sequence). The CDR3 reads CASSATGTGTEAFF. CDR3 in DNA: TGTGCCAGCAGCGCGACCGGGACAGGTACTGAAGCTTTCTTT.

This clone came up a few times. This chain uses TRBV5-4 with TRBJ2-7; 8 nucleotides line up with TRBD1. V lost 1 base and J lost 3; bases outside the gene matches: 0. The CDR3 is 13 amino acids. The germline V gene has CDR1 SGHNT and CDR2 YYREEE (reference sequence). The CDR3 loop is CASSLTGGYEQYF. The DNA of the CDR3 is TGTGCCAGCAGCTTGACAGGGGGCTACGAGCAGTACTTC.

This chain links TRBV6-5 with TRBJ1-6; 10 bases match TRBD1. J was trimmed by 5 bases and V by 6 bases; bases with no gene match: 4. The CDR3 has 15 amino acids. Germline loops: CDR1 MNHEY, CDR2 SVGAGI. The CDR3 is CASSEGTGDNSPLHF. CDR3 coding DNA: TGTGCCAGCAGCGAGGGGACAGGGGATAATTCACCCCTCCACTTT.

The genes are TRBV7-2 and TRBJ1-2, with a weak D call TRBD1 (6 bases). Per germline, CDR1 SGHTA and CDR2 FQGNSA. The ends were cut back, 6 bases at V and 4 bases at J, with 15 bases in the middle. This CDR3 has 14 amino acids. The CDR3 nucleotides read TGTGCCAGCAGTCAGGGGACCTTTGGCTATGGCTACACCTTC. As protein: CASSQGTFGYGYTF. The whole variable domain, remainder taken from reference TRBV7-2 and TRBJ1-2, is GAGVSQSPSNKVTEKGKDVELRCDPISGHTALYWYRQSLGQGLEFLIYFQGNSAPDKSGLPSDRFSAERTGGSVSTLTIQRTQQEDSAVYLCASSQGTFGYGYTFGSGTRLTVV.